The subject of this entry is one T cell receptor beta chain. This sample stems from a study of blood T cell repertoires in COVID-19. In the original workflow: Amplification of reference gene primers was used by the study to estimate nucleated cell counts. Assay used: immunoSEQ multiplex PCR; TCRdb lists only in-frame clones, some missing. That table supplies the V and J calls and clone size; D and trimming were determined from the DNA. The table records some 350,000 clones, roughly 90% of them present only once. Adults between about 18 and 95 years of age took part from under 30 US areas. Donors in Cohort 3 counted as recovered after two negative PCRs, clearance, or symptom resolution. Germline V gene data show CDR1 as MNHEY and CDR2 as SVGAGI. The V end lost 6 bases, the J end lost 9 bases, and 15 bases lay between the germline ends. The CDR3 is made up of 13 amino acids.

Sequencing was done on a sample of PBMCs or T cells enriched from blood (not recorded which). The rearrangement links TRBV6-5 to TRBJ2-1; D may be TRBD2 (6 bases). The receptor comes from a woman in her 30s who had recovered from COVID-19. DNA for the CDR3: TGTGCCAGCAGGTCGGGAGTGGGCGGTGAGCAGTTCTTC. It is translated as CASRSGVGGEQFF.